This TCR beta chain appears in the sequencing data of a study of beta chain features in type 1 diabetes. This CDR3 is built from 15 residues. Germline CDR1 and CDR2: MNHNY and SVGAGI (reference sequence). Trimming stripped 6 bases from V and 0 bases from J, with 13 bases between. The sequenced template was cDNA made from the entire isolated RNA. There were 3 million to 4 million reads on average in the naive, central memory and regulatory T cell samples. Here immunoSEQ multiplex PCR was the method, and the copy in TCRdb shows in-frame clones only, minus some. Here the sample spans around 200,000 clones, 13% being singletons. On this clone: As yet, its antigen is unknown.

The study, taken as a whole, reports: Moderate yet significant TCRB CDR3 shortening was seen in Type 1 diabetes patients in all four CD4+ subsets.

Naive, central memory, regulatory and stem cell-like memory cells within the CD4+ compartment were sorted using CD45RO/CCR7/CD25/CD127/CD95/CD27. Sequenced sample: central memory CD4+ T cells from blood. The TCR originated in a woman younger than 35 in good health. The chain employs TRBV6-6 and TRBJ2-3; D is undetermined. The CDR3 DNA reads TGTGCCAGCAGACCTAACGGGTTTAGCACAGATACGCAGTATTTT. It specifies CASRPNGFSTDTQYF.